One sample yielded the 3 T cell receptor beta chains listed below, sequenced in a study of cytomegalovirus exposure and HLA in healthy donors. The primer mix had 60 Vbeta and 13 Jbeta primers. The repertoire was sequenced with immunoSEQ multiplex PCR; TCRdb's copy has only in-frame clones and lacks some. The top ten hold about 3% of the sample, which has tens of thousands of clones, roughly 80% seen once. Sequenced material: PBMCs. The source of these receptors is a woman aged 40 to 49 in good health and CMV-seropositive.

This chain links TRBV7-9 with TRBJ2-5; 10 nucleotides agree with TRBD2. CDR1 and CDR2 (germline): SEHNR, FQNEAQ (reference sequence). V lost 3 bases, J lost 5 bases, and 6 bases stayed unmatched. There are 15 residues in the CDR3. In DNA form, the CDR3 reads TGTGCCAGCAGCTTGTCAGCGGGGGGGCTGGAGACCCAGTACTTC. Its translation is CASSLSAGGLETQYF.

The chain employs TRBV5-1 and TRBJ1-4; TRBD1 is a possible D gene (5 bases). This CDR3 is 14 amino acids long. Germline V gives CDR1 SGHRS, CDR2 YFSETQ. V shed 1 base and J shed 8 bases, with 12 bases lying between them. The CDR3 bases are TGCGCCAGCAGCTTGAGGGGACTTGTCGAAAAACTGTTTTTT. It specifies CASSLRGLVEKLFF.

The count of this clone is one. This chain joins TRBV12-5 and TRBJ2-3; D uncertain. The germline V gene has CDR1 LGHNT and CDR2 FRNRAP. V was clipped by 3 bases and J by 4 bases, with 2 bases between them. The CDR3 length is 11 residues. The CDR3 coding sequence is TGTGCTAGTGGTTTCGCAGATACGCAGTATTTT. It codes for CASGFADTQYF.